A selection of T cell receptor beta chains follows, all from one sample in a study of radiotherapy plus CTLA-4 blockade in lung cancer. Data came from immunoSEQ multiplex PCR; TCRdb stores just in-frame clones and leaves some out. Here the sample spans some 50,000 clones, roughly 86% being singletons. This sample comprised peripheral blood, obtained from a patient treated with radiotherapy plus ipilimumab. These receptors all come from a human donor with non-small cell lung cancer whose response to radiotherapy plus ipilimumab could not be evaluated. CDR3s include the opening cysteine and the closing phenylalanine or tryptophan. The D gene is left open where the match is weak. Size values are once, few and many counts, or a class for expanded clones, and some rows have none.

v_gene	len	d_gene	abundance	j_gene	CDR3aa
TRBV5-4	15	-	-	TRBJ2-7	CASSLGGGGSYEQYF
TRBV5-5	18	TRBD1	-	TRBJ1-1	CASSSVPFPGQGAAEAFF
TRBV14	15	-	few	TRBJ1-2	CASSLYTGVNYGYTF
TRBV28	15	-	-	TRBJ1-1	CASSLSGQMNTEAFF
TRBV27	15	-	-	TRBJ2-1	CASSLFGSRWNEQFF
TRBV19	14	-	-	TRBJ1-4	CASSTGTTNEKLFF
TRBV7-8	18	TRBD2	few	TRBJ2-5	CASSSDPGLAGGQETQYF
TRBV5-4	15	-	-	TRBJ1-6	CASSLAGERYSPLHF
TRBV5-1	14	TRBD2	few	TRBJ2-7	CASSTGLASYEQYF
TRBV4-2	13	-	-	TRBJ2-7	CASSLGLPYEQYF
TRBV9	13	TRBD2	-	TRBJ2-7	CASSAPSGGEQYF
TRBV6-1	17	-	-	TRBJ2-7	CASSVFPLRSGADEQYF
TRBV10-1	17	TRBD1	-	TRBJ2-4	CASRSHQGVLAKNIQYF
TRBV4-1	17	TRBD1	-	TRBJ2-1	CASSHRDSRTSYNEQFF
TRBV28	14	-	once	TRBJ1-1	CASCRAGRNTEAFF
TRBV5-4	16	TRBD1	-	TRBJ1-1	CASSKRQGGMNTEAFF
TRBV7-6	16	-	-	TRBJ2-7	CASSLAHGGFFYEQYF
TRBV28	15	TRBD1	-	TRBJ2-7	CASSFYPDRGYEQYF
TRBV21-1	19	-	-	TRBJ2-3	CASSKVFQPGVPFTDTQYF
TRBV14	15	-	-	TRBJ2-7	CASSQGRGSWYEQYF
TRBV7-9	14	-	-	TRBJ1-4	CASSQDPGEEKLFF
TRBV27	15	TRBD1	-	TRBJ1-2	CASSFSGTGVYGYTF
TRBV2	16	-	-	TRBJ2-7	CASSEVVTGRPYEQYF
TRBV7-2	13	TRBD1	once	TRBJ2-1	CASSLLPRDRVFF
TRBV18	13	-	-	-	CASSPSRVYEQYF
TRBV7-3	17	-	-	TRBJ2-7	CASSLGVWRASSYEQYF
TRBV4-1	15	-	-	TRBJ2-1	CASSQAPGSYNEQFF
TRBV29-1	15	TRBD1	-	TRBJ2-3	CSATLGQGATDTQYF
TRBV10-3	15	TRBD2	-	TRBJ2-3	CAISEDTSGTDTQYF
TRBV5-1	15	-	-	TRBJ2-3	CASSLEPLDTDTQYF
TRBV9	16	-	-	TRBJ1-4	CASSRGGSATNEKLFF
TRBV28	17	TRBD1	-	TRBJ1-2	CASWPGTGILMGYGYTF
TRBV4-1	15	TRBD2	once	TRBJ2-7	CASSPRGSRESEQYF
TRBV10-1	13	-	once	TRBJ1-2	CATNPATGYGYTF
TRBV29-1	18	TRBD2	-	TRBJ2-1	CSVLSLWTSGGSYNEQFF
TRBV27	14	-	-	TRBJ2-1	CASSFESSYNEQFF
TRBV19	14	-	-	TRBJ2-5	CASSTRQFQETQYF
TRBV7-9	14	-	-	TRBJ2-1	CASSYLTQRGEQFF
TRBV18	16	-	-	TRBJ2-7	CASSPPPGVFTYEQYF
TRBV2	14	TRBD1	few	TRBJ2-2	CASSVTGGPGELFF
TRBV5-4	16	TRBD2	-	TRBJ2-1	CASSPGGVASYNEQFF
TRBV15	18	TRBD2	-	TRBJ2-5	CATSRGGLGAGGQETQYF